These 10 T cell receptor beta chains came from one sample sequenced in a study of OX40 agonist ivuxolimab in advanced cancers. The method was immunoSEQ multiplex PCR; TCRdb's version includes in-frame clones alone and lacks a portion of them. The repertoire holds 70,000 to 95,000 clones, with about 86% as singletons. The specimen comprised CD4+ or CD8+ T cells sorted from blood, sampled in a trial of the OX40 agonist ivuxolimab. These receptors were collected from an adult with an advanced solid tumor such as melanoma, head and neck, liver or kidney cancer.

This chain connects TRBV6-5 to TRBJ2-1; no clear D. There are 13 residues in the CDR3. Germline CDR1 MNHEY, CDR2 SVGAGI. The V gene lost 0 bases and the J gene lost 5 bases, with 5 bases spanning the gap. CDR3: CASSYSSDNEQFF. The CDR3 region has the DNA TGTGCCAGCAGTTACTCGAGTGACAATGAGCAGTTCTTC.

On this clone: Different DNA sequences within this sample yield the same CDR3. The chain has TRBV7-2 and TRBJ1-4, with a weak D call TRBD1 (6 bases). This CDR3 region has 15 residues. Trimming shortened V by 5 bases and J by 7 bases, and 17 bases separated the two germline ends. Germline V gives CDR1 SGHTA, CDR2 FQGNSA. The CDR3 nucleotides are TGTGCCAGCAGCCTTTCACAGGGCGGCAGTGAAAAACTGTTTTTT. Translation: CASSLSQGGSEKLFF. Combining the CDR3 with reference TRBV7-2 and TRBJ1-4 gives the whole variable domain GAGVSQSPSNKVTEKGKDVELRCDPISGHTALYWYRQSLGQGLEFLIYFQGNSAPDKSGLPSDRFSAERTGGSVSTLTIQRTQQEDSAVYLCASSLSQGGSEKLFFGSGTQLSVL.

The chain combines TRBV6-1 with TRBJ1-5; tentatively, D is TRBD1 (5 bases). The CDR3 loop spans 13 amino acids. Germline V gene sequence: CDR1 MNHNS, CDR2 SASEGT. The germline V and J ends were trimmed by 6 bases and 4 bases, with 10 bases remaining between them. The CDR3 nucleotides read TGTGCCAGCAGGCAGGGACCAAATCAGCCCCAGCATTTT. Residues: CASRQGPNQPQHF.

This chain uses TRBV5-1 with TRBJ2-2; no clear D. Trimming removed 3 bases from V and 6 bases from J, with 9 bases in between. The CDR3 has 13 amino acids. Per the germline V gene, CDR1 is SGHRS and CDR2 is YFSETQ. CDR3 DNA sequence: TGCGCCAGCAGCTCTCACATAGCCGGGGAGCTGTTTTTT. Encoded protein: CASSSHIAGELFF.

The chain combines TRBV4-3 with TRBJ2-2; D is perhaps TRBD2 (6 bases). The CDR3 length is 16 residues. The V end was cut by 5 bases, the J end by 1 base, with 14 bases between. Germline-derived CDR1 and CDR2 are LGHNA and YSLEER. CDR3 sequence: CASSLEGRLNTGELFF. DNA of the CDR3: TGCGCCAGCAGCTTGGAGGGACGGCTGAACACCGGGGAGCTGTTTTTT.

The chain couples TRBV28 to TRBJ1-3; D is ambiguous. Germline CDR1 reads MDHEN; CDR2 reads SYDVKM. The CDR3 has 17 amino acids. Trimming cost V 6 bases and J 0 bases, with 18 bases left between them. The chain's CDR3 is CASRFTTSNLSGNTIYF. The CDR3 bases are TGTGCCAGCAGATTCACCACTTCTAACCTCTCTGGAAACACCATATATTTT.

The genes are TRBV4-3 and TRBJ2-1; D not certain. This CDR3 comprises 13 residues. The germline V and J ends were trimmed by 1 base and 4 bases, with 5 bases remaining between them. The germline gives CDR1 LGHNA, CDR2 YSLEER. The DNA of the CDR3 is TGCGCCAGCAGCCAAGCCCCTTACAATGAGCAGTTCTTC. Protein product: CASSQAPYNEQFF.

The chain employs TRBV2 and TRBJ2-1, with TRBD2 matching 7 bases. The CDR3 contains 13 residues. Germline assignment: CDR1 SNHLY and CDR2 FYNNEI. Losses at the gene ends were 10 bases for V and 4 bases for J; bases not matched to a gene: 7. DNA of the CDR3: TGTGCCAAGGGTAGCGGGTCATACAATGAGCAGTTCTTC. Translated, it gives CAKGSGSYNEQFF.

The rearrangement joins TRBV2 to TRBJ2-1; TRBD1 aligns across 7 bases. The V gene's germline CDR1 is SNHLY and CDR2 FYNNEI. Trimming removed 3 bases from V and 4 bases from J; junction bases left unmatched: 12. The CDR3 has 17 residues. The CDR3 nucleotides are TGTGCCAGCAGTGAGATCCAGGGGGTGGGGGTTTACAATGAGCAGTTCTTC. Translating gives CASSEIQGVGVYNEQFF.

This clone appeared a few times. The rearrangement links TRBV18 to TRBJ2-7; D is uncertain. Germline V CDR1 and CDR2: KGHSH, LQKENI. V lost 3 bases and J lost 7, with 10 bases in between. This CDR3 has 12 amino acids. The CDR3 bases are TGTGCCAGCTCACCTCGAGTGGGGGAGCAGTACTTC. Its translation: CASSPRVGEQYF. Drawing the rest from reference TRBV18 and TRBJ2-7, the complete variable domain is NAGVMQNPRHLVRRRGQEARLRCSPMKGHSHVYWYRQLPEEGLKFMVYLQKENIIDESGMPKERFSAEFPKEGPSILRIQQVVRGDSAAYFCASSPRVGEQYFGPGTRLTVT.